A single sample gave rise to the 27 T cell receptor beta chains below, sequenced in a study of preoperative IRX-2 immunotherapy in early breast cancer. Noted treatment: preoperative locoregional IRX-2 cytokine immunotherapy. Method: immunoSEQ multiplex PCR; TCRdb's copy keeps in-frame clones and lacks some. Of about 98,000 clones in the sample, 86% were seen once. The source was tumor tissue, collected after IRX-2 immunotherapy. The receptors shown here come from a human donor with breast cancer.

The chain combines TRBV5-1 with TRBJ2-7, with 8 bases matching TRBD2. V lost 5 bases to trimming and J lost 1 base; unmatched junction nucleotides: 11. This CDR3 is 16 amino acids long. Per the germline V gene, CDR1 is SGHRS and CDR2 is YFSETQ. This chain's CDR3 is CASSESTGTRSYEQYF. For the CDR3, the DNA is TGCGCCAGCAGTGAGTCGACCGGGACTAGGTCCTACGAGCAGTACTTC.

About this clone: Additional DNA sequences in this sample encode the identical CDR3. This sequence joins TRBV11-3 and TRBJ2-3, with a weak D call TRBD1 (5 bases). The CDR3 has 14 amino acids. Germline assignment: CDR1 SGHNT and CDR2 YENEEA. Trimming pared 3 bases from V and 0 bases from J, leaving 7 bases between. CDR3 sequence reads: CASSLGLSTDTQYF. Here the CDR3 DNA reads TGTGCCAGCAGCTTGGGGCTTAGCACAGATACGCAGTATTTT.

The rearrangement uses TRBV5-1 and TRBJ2-5, with 9 positions matching TRBD1. V trimming: 5 bases; J trimming: 3 bases; junction bases outside the gene matches: 20. Germline CDR1 and CDR2: SGHRS and YFSETQ. The CDR3 covers 19 residues. CDR3 loop: CASRLLPGQGPSNKETQYF. In DNA, the CDR3 is TGCGCCAGCAGGTTACTACCGGGACAGGGCCCCTCCAACAAAGAGACCCAGTACTTC.

The chain combines TRBV19 with TRBJ1-5, with a weak D call TRBD1 (6 bases). The ends were cut back, 3 bases at V and 0 bases at J, with 21 bases in the middle. Germline V lookup: CDR1 LNHDA, CDR2 SQIVND (reference sequence). The CDR3 extends over 19 amino acids. DNA for the CDR3: TGTGCCAGTAGTATTGCTGACAGGATAAGGGGATATAGCAATCAGCCCCAGCATTTT. This codes for CASSIADRIRGYSNQPQHF. Looking up the rest from reference TRBV19 and TRBJ1-5 gives the full variable domain: DGGITQSPKYLFRKEGQNVTLSCEQNLNHDAMYWYRQDPGQGLRLIYYSQIVNDFQKGDIAEGYSVSREKKESFPLTVTSAQKNPTAFYLCASSIADRIRGYSNQPQHFGDGTRLSIL.

This sequence joins TRBV30 and TRBJ1-4; the D gene is possibly TRBD1 (6 bases). CDR3 size: 13 residues. Trimming took 7 bases from V and 5 from J, leaving 14 bases between them. Germline CDR1 GTSNPN, CDR2 SVGIG (reference sequence). CDR3 loop: CAFTGLTNEKLFF. The CDR3 bases are TGTGCCTTTACAGGGCTGACCAATGAAAAACTGTTTTTT.

This chain uses TRBV7-5 with TRBJ2-1; the table's D gene call, TRBD2, was not cross checked with the DNA. TRBV7-5 is labeled a pseudogene. This CDR3 spans 16 amino acids. The CDR3 loop reads CASSRVGLAENNEQFF. DNA for the CDR3: TGTGCCAGCAGCCGTGTCGGACTAGCGGAAAACAATGAGCAGTTCTTC.

The chain joins TRBV19 to TRBJ1-4; unclear D gene. V lost 5 bases and J lost 2, with 3 bases in between. CDR1 is LNHDA and CDR2 is SQIVND in the germline V gene (reference sequence). This CDR3 region has 12 residues. The DNA of the CDR3 is TGTGCCAGTAGTTTTACTAATGAAAAACTGTTTTTT. This encodes CASSFTNEKLFF.

The chain links TRBV19 to TRBJ1-1; TRBD1 is a possible D gene (6 bases). The CDR3 length is 18 residues. Germline values: CDR1 LNHDA, CDR2 SQIVND (reference sequence). The germline V and J ends were trimmed by 1 base and 1 base, with 19 bases remaining between them. CDR3: CASSIGSTGGQRNTEAFF. The CDR3 DNA is TGTGCCAGTAGTATAGGGTCGACAGGAGGCCAGCGGAACACTGAAGCTTTCTTT.

The CDR3 DNA sequence: TGTGCCAGTAGTCCCTCGGGGGGGGTCGGGCCAACTAATGAAAAACTGTTTTTT. It is translated as CASSPSGGVGPTNEKLFF. This chain uses TRBV19 with TRBJ1-4, with D possibly matching TRBD1 (5 bases). The CDR3 is made up of 18 amino acids. With 5 bases removed from V and 0 bases from J, the gap between germline ends came to 19 bases. Germline V gives CDR1 LNHDA, CDR2 SQIVND (reference sequence).

V and J are TRBV11-3 and TRBJ2-3, with a tentative D call TRBD2 (6 bases). Germline CDR1 reads SGHNT; CDR2 reads YENEEA. Trimming left V 5 bases short and J 6 bases short, with 18 bases between. This CDR3 is built from 15 residues. CDR3 nucleotides: TGTGCCAGCAGCCAGCAGACTAGAACTCCGGATACGCAGTATTTT. Translated: CASSQQTRTPDTQYF.

As concerns this clone: The same CDR3 is also encoded by other DNA sequences in this sample. The chain employs TRBV10-2 and TRBJ2-6, with D perhaps TRBD1 or TRBD2 (6 bases each). This CDR3 has 16 residues. Trimming left V 2 bases short and J 4 bases short, with 12 bases between. CDR1 and CDR2 from the germline V gene are WSHSY and SAAADI. The CDR3 DNA reads as TGCGCCAGCAGTGAGAGGGGGGCATCGGGGGCCAACGTCCTGACTTTC. It is translated as CASSERGASGANVLTF.

This chain uses TRBV6-8 with TRBJ1-3; 7 bases are a match to TRBD1. From germline, CDR1 is MNHGY and CDR2 SAAAGT. Trimming took 1 base from V and 0 from J; bases not matched to a gene: 6. The CDR3 is 17 residues long. CDR3 amino acids: CASSYFTTGVSGNTIYF. Here the CDR3 DNA reads TGTGCCAGCAGTTACTTCACCACAGGGGTCTCTGGAAACACCATATATTTT.

The genes are TRBV28 and TRBJ1-1; D call uncertain. The length of the CDR3 is 13 residues. The ends were cut back, 3 bases at V and 1 base at J, with 6 bases in the middle. Germline CDR1 MDHEN, CDR2 SYDVKM. The CDR3 DNA is TGTGCCAGCAGTTTGGAGCCGAACACTGAAGCTTTCTTT. This encodes CASSLEPNTEAFF.

This clone has just one count. The V call is TRBV29-1, the J call TRBJ1-4; D is possibly TRBD1 (5 bases). V was trimmed by 6 bases and J by 5 bases, leaving 13 bases between them. From germline, CDR1 is SQVTM and CDR2 ANQGSEA. The CDR3 has 13 amino acids. Here the CDR3 reads CSVPGTANEKLFF. The CDR3 coding sequence is TGCAGCGTCCCCGGGACGGCAAATGAAAAACTGTTTTTT.

The CDR3 sequence: CSVIAGGGDEQFF. CDR3 in DNA: TGCAGCGTTATAGCGGGAGGGGGGGATGAGCAGTTCTTC. This sequence joins TRBV29-1 and TRBJ2-1; 11 positions match TRBD2. This CDR3 is 13 amino acids long. Looked up from germline, CDR1 is SQVTM and CDR2 is ANQGSEA. Trimming took 5 bases from V and 8 from J; bases not matched to a gene: 5.

V is TRBV19 and J is TRBJ2-7; 9 bases map to TRBD1. V trimming: 4 bases; J trimming: 1 base; junction bases outside the gene matches: 5. The CDR3 runs 15 residues. Looked up from germline, CDR1 is LNHDA and CDR2 is SQIVND (reference sequence). CDR3 amino acids: CASSTGTGHSYEQYF. The CDR3 DNA sequence: TGTGCCAGTAGTACAGGGACAGGGCATTCCTACGAGCAGTACTTC.

The chain has TRBV5-1 and TRBJ2-1; 10 nucleotides match TRBD1. J lost 3 bases, V lost 4 bases, and 4 bases had no gene match. Looked up from germline, CDR1 is SGHRS and CDR2 is YFSETQ. The CDR3 consists of 15 residues. The CDR3 bases are TGCGCCAGCAGCACGGACAGGGGGGACTACAATGAGCAGTTCTTC. Residues: CASSTDRGDYNEQFF.

This clone was counted a single time. This CDR3 is CASSHGTGAQPQHF. CDR3 sequence (DNA): TGTGCCAGCAGCCATGGGACAGGGGCTCAGCCCCAGCATTTT. V usage is TRBV6-8 and J usage is TRBJ1-5; 10 bases match TRBD1. J was trimmed by 6 bases and V by 6 bases; bases with no gene match: 5. This CDR3 has 14 amino acids. From germline, CDR1 is MNHGY and CDR2 SAAAGT.

The chain couples TRBV19 to TRBJ2-1; 9 bases are shared with TRBD2. After removal of 8 bases from V and 8 bases from J, the junction contained 4 bases not matched to a gene. This CDR3 has 12 amino acids. CDR1 and CDR2 (germline): LNHDA, SQIVND (reference sequence). CDR3 sequence (DNA): TGTGCCAGTGGCGGGGGGGCCCATGAGCAGTTCTTC. It specifies CASGGGAHEQFF.

The J gene is TRBJ1-1, the V gene TRBV6-8; maybe TRBD1 (5 bases). The length of the CDR3 is 16 residues. Germline-derived CDR1 and CDR2 are MNHGY and SAAAGT. V was trimmed by 2 bases and J by 3 bases, leaving 16 bases between them. In DNA form, the CDR3 reads TGTGCCAGCAGTTACGGGACGGCTGATAGAGACACTGAAGCTTTCTTT. Its translation is CASSYGTADRDTEAFF.

This clone was detected once. This chain joins TRBV6-8 and TRBJ1-2; TRBD1 might be the D (6 bases). With 2 bases removed from V and 0 bases from J, the gap between germline ends came to 13 bases. Germline CDR1 and CDR2: MNHGY and SAAAGT. The CDR3 sequence is 16 residues long. DNA of the CDR3: TGTGCCAGCAGTTACCAAAGGGGGAGGCCTAACTATGGCTACACCTTC. Amino acids: CASSYQRGRPNYGYTF.

J is TRBJ1-3 and V is TRBV30; 7 bases match TRBD1. Trimming removed 0 bases from V and 2 bases from J; junction bases left unmatched: 1. In germline, CDR1 is GTSNPN, CDR2 SVGIG (reference sequence). CDR3 length equals 14 residues. DNA of the CDR3: TGTGCCTGGAGTGTCCAGGGGGCTGGAAACACCATATATTTT. Protein product: CAWSVQGAGNTIYF.

By share of the sample, this clone is medium-sized. V gene TRBV10-2 combines with J gene TRBJ2-2, with unresolved D. Germline CDR1 reads WSHSY; CDR2 reads SAAADI. There are 14 residues in the CDR3. This chain's CDR3 is CVQEFHGAIGELFF. The CDR3, as DNA: TGCGTCCAAGAGTTTCACGGCGCGATCGGGGAGCTGTTTTTT.

The chain recombines TRBV7-6 with TRBJ2-5, with 11 bases fitting TRBD2. Germline V lookup: CDR1 SGHVS, CDR2 FNYEAQ. This CDR3 is 16 amino acids long. V lost 3 bases and J lost 7; bases outside the gene matches: 10. CDR3 DNA: TGTGCCAGCAGCTTGGAACTAGCGGGAGTCGAGGGGACCCAGTACTTC. It is translated as CASSLELAGVEGTQYF.

A word on this clone: A junction end diverges from the germline sequence, so it may reflect a read error. V gene TRBV15 combines with J gene TRBJ1-2; D not resolved. CDR3 length: 14 amino acids. Germline assignment: CDR1 LNHNV and CDR2 YYDKDF (reference sequence). The CDR3 DNA follows: TGTGCTACCAAGGCCAGTTCTCTCCTCTATGGCTACACCTTC. Its translation: CATKASSLLYGYTF.

The chain is built from TRBV15 and TRBJ2-7, with D perhaps being TRBD1 or TRBD2 (6 bases each). Trimming cost V 3 bases and J 6 bases, with 18 bases left between them. This CDR3 is built from 15 residues. Germline loops: CDR1 LNHNV, CDR2 YYDKDF (reference sequence). DNA of the CDR3: TGTGCCACCAGCAGGCACAGGGAGGACCTAACCGAGCAGTACTTC. Its translation: CATSRHREDLTEQYF.

As regards this clone: One end of the junction is discordant with germline, which a read error may explain. The chain has TRBV6-8 and TRBJ1-5, with a weak D call TRBD1 (5 bases). Per germline, CDR1 MNHGY and CDR2 SAAAGT. The CDR3 contains 14 residues. The CDR3: CAISGGPSNQPQHF. For the CDR3, the DNA is TGTGCCATCAGTGGGGGACCTAGCAATCAGCCCCAGCATTTT.